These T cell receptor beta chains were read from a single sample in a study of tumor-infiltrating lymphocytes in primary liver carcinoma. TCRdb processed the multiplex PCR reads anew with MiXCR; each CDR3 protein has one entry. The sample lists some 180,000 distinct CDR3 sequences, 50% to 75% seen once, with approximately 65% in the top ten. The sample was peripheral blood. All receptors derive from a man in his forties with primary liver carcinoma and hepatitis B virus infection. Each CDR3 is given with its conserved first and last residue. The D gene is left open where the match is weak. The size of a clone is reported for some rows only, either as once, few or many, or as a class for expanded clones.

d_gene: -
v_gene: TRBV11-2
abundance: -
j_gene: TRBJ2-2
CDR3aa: CARSFRVTNTGELSF
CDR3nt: TGTGCCAGGAGCTTTAGGGTAACGAACACCGGGGAGCTGTCTTTT

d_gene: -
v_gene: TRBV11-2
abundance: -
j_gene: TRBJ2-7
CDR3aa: CASSSRGLYERYF
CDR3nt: TGTGCCAGCAGCTCCCGAGGTCTGTACGAGCGGTACTTC

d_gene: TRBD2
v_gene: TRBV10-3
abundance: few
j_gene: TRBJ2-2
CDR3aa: CAIGTSGLIGELLF
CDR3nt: TGTGCCATCGGGACTAGCGGGCTTATCGGGGAGCTGCTTTTT

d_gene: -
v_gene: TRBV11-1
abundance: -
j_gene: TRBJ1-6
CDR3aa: CASRPGQTNSPLHF
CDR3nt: TGTGCCAGCAGGCCCGGGCAGACCAATTCACCCCTCCACTTC

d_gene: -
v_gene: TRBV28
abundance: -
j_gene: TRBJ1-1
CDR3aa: CATATQNTEAFF
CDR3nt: TGTGCCACCGCGACACAGAACACTGAAGCTTTCTTT

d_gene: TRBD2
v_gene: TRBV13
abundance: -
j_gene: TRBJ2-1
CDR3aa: CASSLGVGGRAYNEQFF
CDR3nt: TGTGCCAGCAGCTTAGGCGTGGGCGGGAGGGCCTACAATGAGCAGTTCTTC

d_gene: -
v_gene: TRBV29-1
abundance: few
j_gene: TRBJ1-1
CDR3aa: CSVGGAGNTEAFF
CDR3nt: TGCAGCGTTGGGGGGGCGGGGAACACTGAAGCTTTCTTT

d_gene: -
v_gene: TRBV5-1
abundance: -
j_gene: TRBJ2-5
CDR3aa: CASSLNQGDEWETQYF
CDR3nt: TGCGCCAGCAGCTTGAACCAGGGAGACGAGTGGGAGACCCAGTACTTC

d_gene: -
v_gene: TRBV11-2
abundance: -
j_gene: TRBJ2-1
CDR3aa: CVSGPQGSQRQFF
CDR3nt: TGTGTCAGCGGCCCGCAAGGGTCCCAGAGGCAGTTCTTC

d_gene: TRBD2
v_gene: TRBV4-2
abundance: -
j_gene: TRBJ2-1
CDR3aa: CASSPGLADLYEQFF
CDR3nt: TGTGCCAGCAGCCCGGGACTAGCGGATTTATATGAGCAGTTCTTC

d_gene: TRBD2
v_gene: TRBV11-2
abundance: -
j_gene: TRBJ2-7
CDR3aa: CASSCSGNRNEQYF
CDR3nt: TGTGCCAGCAGTTGTAGCGGGAATAGGAACGAGCAGTACTTC

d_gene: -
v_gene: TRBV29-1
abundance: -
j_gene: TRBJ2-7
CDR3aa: CSGGEGEGYEQYF
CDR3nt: TGCAGCGGAGGAGAGGGGGAGGGCTACGAGCAGTACTTC

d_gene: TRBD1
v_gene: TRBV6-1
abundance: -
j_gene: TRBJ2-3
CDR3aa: CASRDRGTDTQYF
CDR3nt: TGTGCCAGCAGGGACAGGGGAACAGATACGCAGTATTTT

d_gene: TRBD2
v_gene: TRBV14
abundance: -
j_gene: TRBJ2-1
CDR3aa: CASSQLAGVGCNEQFF
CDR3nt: TGTGCCAGCAGCCAACTAGCGGGAGTAGGATGTAATGAGCAGTTCTTC

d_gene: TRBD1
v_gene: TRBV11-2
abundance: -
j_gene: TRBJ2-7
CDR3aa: CASNTDRSREQYF
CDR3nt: TGTGCCAGCAACACGGACAGGAGTCGCGAGCAGTACTTC

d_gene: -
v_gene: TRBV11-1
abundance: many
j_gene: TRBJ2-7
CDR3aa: CASSLGQASYEQYF
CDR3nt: TGTGCCAGCAGCTTAGGCCAGGCTTCCTACGAGCAGTACTTC

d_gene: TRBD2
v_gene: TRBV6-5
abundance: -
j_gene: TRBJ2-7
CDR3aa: CASNRTSGRDHEQYF
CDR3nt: TGTGCCAGCAATAGGACTAGCGGGAGGGACCACGAGCAGTACTTC

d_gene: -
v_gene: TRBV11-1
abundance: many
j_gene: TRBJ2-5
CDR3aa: CASSSSGGPQYF
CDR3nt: TGTGCCAGCAGTTCGTCCGGGGGTCCCCAGTACTTC

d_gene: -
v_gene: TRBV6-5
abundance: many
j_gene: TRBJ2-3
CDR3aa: CASSLQRGETDTQYF
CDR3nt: TGTGCCAGCAGTCTCCAGAGGGGTGAGACAGATACGCAGTATTTT

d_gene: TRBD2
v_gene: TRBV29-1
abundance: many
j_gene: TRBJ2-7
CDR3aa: CSVETSGYEQYF
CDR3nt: TGCAGCGTTGAAACTAGCGGGTACGAGCAGTACTTC

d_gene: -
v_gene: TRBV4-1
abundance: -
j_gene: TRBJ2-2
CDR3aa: CASSQDTNTGELFF
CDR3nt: TGCGCCAGCAGCCAAGACACGAACACCGGGGAGCTGTTTTTT

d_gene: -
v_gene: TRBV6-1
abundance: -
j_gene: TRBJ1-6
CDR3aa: CASSGATYARTGNSPLHF
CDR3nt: TGTGCCAGCAGTGGAGCCACTTACGCCAGGACGGGAAATTCACCCCTCCACTTT

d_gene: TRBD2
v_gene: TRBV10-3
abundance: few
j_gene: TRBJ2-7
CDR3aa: CAISRTSGLYEQYF
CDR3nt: TGTGCCATCAGTCGGACTAGCGGGCTATACGAGCAGTACTTC

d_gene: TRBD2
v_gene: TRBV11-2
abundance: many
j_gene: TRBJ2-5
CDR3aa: CASSPRTSGRTWETQYF
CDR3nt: TGTGCCAGCAGCCCCCGGACTAGCGGGAGGACCTGGGAGACCCAGTACTTC

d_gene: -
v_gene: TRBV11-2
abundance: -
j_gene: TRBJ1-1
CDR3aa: CAISCIDKNTEAFF
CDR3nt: TGTGCCATCAGCTGTATTGACAAGAACACTGAAGCTTTCTTT

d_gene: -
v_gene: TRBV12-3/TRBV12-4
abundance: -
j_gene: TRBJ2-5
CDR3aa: CTSSGGGGRETQYF
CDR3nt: TGTACCAGCAGCGGAGGGGGAGGGCGAGAGACCCAGTACTTC

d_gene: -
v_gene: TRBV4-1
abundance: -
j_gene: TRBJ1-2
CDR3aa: CASRDMQNYGYTF
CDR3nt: TGCGCCAGCAGGGACATGCAGAACTATGGCTACACCTTC

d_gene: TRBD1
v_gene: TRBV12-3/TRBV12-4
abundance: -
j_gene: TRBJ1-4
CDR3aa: CASSPWGQGDEKPFF
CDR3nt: TGTGCCAGCAGTCCATGGGGACAGGGAGATGAAAAACCGTTTTTT

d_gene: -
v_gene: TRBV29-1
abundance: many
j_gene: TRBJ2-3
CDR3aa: CSVEVVSTDTQYF
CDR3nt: TGCAGCGTTGAAGTCGTGAGCACAGATACGCAGTATTTT

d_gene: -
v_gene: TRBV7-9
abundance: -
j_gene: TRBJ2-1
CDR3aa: CASSLEGPSAEQFF
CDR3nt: TGTGCCAGCAGCTTAGAGGGGCCTAGCGCTGAGCAGTTCTTC

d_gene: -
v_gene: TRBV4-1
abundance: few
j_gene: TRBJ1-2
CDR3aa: CASSPTPGSLVYGYTF
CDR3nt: TGCGCCAGCAGCCCAACCCCAGGGTCTTTGGTCTATGGCTACACCTTC

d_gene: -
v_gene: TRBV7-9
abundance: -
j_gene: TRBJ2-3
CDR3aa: CASSPNLGFYTDTQYF
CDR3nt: TGTGCCAGCAGTCCCAATTTGGGGTTCTACACAGATACGCAGTATTTT

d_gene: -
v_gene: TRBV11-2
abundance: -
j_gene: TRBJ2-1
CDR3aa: CASNQLNELFF
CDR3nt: TGTGCCAGCAACCAATTAAATGAGCTGTTCTTC

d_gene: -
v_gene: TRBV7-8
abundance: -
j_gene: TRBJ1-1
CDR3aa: CASSPPLKGWNTEAFF
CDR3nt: TGTGCCAGCAGCCCACCTTTAAAGGGTTGGAACACTGAAGCTTTCTTT

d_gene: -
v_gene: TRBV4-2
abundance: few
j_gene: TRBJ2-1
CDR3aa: CASSQVMGEYWNNEQFF
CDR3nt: TGTGCCAGCAGCCAAGTTATGGGAGAGTACTGGAACAATGAGCAGTTCTTC

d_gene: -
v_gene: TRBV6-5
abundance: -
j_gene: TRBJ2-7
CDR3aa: CASIGSSYDQYF
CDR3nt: TGTGCCAGCATTGGCAGCTCCTACGATCAGTACTTC

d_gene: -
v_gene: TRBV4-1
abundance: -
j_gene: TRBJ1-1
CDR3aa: CASSQAWGGETEAFF
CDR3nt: TGCGCCAGCAGCCAGGCTTGGGGGGGGGAAACTGAAGCTTTCTTT